The 21 T cell receptor beta chains in this list originate from one sample, sequenced in a study of blood T cell repertoires in COVID-19. The table came from immunoSEQ multiplex PCR; TCRdb's copy has only in-frame clones and leaves some out. The sample has hundreds of thousands of clones, 88% seen once; the top ten hold about 6.7%. The material sequenced was peripheral blood. The origin of the receptors is a woman aged 70-85 years with COVID-19, enrolled during active disease.

The V call is TRBV19, the J call TRBJ2-2; 8 bases map to TRBD1. CDR3 length equals 15 residues. Trimming at V came to 6 bases and at J to 0 bases, leaving 3 bases not matched to a gene. CDR1 is LNHDA, CDR2 SQIVND, per germline (reference sequence). The CDR3 loop reads CASRADRANTGELFF. CDR3 DNA: TGTGCCAGTAGAGCGGACAGGGCGAACACCGGGGAGCTGTTTTTT.

V usage is TRBV27 and J usage is TRBJ1-2, with D possibly matching TRBD1 (6 bases). The CDR3 has 14 residues. The V gene lost 0 bases and the J gene lost 4 bases, with 9 bases spanning the gap. The germline V gene encodes CDR1 MNHEY and CDR2 SMNVEV (reference sequence). In nucleotides, the CDR3 is TGTGCCAGCAGTTTATCGGGGGCTGTCTATGGCTACACCTTC. Protein sequence: CASSLSGAVYGYTF.

The rearrangement joins TRBV6-2 or TRBV6-3 to TRBJ1-5; no definite D call. Germline CDR1 MNHEY, CDR2 SVGEGT. This CDR3 region has 13 residues. V was cut by 0 bases and J by 6 bases, with 6 bases left in between. In DNA form, the CDR3 reads TGTGCCAGCAGTTACTCGGGAGTTCAGCCCCAGCATTTT. Its protein product is CASSYSGVQPQHF.

The CDR3 spells CASSADRGRYNEQFF. CDR3 coding DNA: TGTGCCAGCAGCGCCGACAGGGGGCGGTACAATGAGCAGTTCTTC. J is TRBJ2-1 and V is TRBV7-2; 10 nucleotides align to TRBD1. CDR3 length: 15 residues. Germline values: CDR1 SGHTA, CDR2 FQGNSA. After removal of 5 bases from V and 4 bases from J, the junction contained 5 bases not matched to a gene.

The chain joins TRBV30 to TRBJ2-7, with D perhaps TRBD1 (6 bases). The CDR3 has 12 residues. The V gene lost 0 bases and the J gene lost 3 bases, with 6 bases spanning the gap. The germline V gene encodes CDR1 GTSNPN and CDR2 SVGIG (reference sequence). In DNA form, the CDR3 reads TGTGCCTGGAGTGTGGACAGCTACGAGCAGTACTTC. It is translated as CAWSVDSYEQYF.

This chain connects TRBV14 to TRBJ1-4; D ambiguous. Germline V lookup: CDR1 SGHDN, CDR2 FVKESK. V was pared by 2 bases and J by 0 bases, with 7 bases between. The CDR3 has 15 residues. CDR3 coding DNA: TGTGCCAGCAGCCAATTGGCGGCAACTAATGAAAAACTGTTTTTT. Translation: CASSQLAATNEKLFF.

This chain joins TRBV3-1 (or the pseudogene TRBV3-2) and TRBJ2-7, with 8 positions matching TRBD1. CDR1 and CDR2 from the germline V gene are LGHDT and YNNKEL (reference sequence). After removal of 3 bases from V and 5 bases from J, the junction contained 6 bases not matched to a gene. The CDR3 has 14 residues. DNA for the CDR3: TGTGCCAGCAGCCACGGCAGGGGGCTAAACGAGCAGTACTTC. As protein: CASSHGRGLNEQYF.

The chain employs TRBV7-9 and TRBJ2-6; a weak D match, TRBD2 (6 bases). This CDR3 has 16 amino acids. V dropped 5 bases and J dropped 3 bases, with 14 bases sitting between them. Germline V CDR1 and CDR2: SEHNR, FQNEAQ (reference sequence). CDR3 sequence (DNA): TGTGCCAGCAGCCGACGGATGGGAGGTGGGGCCAACGTCCTGACTTTC. Amino acid sequence: CASSRRMGGGANVLTF. Full variable domain (remainder filled in from reference TRBV7-9 and TRBJ2-6): DTGVSQNPRHKITKRGQNVTFRCDPISEHNRLYWYRQTLGQGPEFLTYFQNEAQLEKSRLLSDRFSAERPKGSFSTLEIQRTEQGDSAMYLCASSRRMGGGANVLTFGAGSRLTVL.

The V and J genes are TRBV19 and TRBJ1-1, with D perhaps TRBD1 (6 bases). The CDR3 sequence is 12 residues long. With 5 bases removed from V and 11 bases from J, the gap between germline ends came to 15 bases. Per germline, CDR1 LNHDA and CDR2 SQIVND (reference sequence). CDR3 sequence: CASSFLQGYAFF. CDR3 in DNA: TGTGCCAGTAGTTTTCTACAGGGATACGCTTTCTTT.

Here the CDR3 DNA reads TGTGCCAGTAGTATAGTGAGTCGCTCTGGAAACACCATATATTTT. Its translation is CASSIVSRSGNTIYF. V is TRBV19 and J is TRBJ1-3; D remains unclear. Trimming pared 1 base from V and 0 bases from J, leaving 7 bases between. Germline V CDR1 and CDR2: LNHDA, SQIVND (reference sequence). The CDR3 length is 15 residues.

CDR3 nucleotides: TGTGCCAGCAGCCAAACAGGTTTTAACGAGCAGTACTTC. It specifies CASSQTGFNEQYF. V is TRBV7-8 and J is TRBJ2-7; TRBD1 might be the D (5 bases). The CDR3 spans 13 residues. V lost 5 bases, J lost 5 bases, and 13 bases lay in between. The germline V gene encodes CDR1 SGHVS and CDR2 FQNEAQ.

This chain uses TRBV5-1 with TRBJ1-6; TRBD1 is a possible D gene (5 bases). The germline V and J ends were trimmed by 0 bases and 5 bases, with 12 bases remaining between them. The CDR3 is 16 amino acids. Germline assignment: CDR1 SGHRS and CDR2 YFSETQ. CDR3 residues: CASSLVGRGDNSPLHF. The CDR3 nucleotides read TGCGCCAGCAGCTTGGTGGGGAGGGGAGATAATTCACCCCTCCACTTT.

This clone was observed once. The rearrangement links TRBV15 to TRBJ1-5; D perhaps matches TRBD1 (6 bases). This CDR3 spans 17 amino acids. Germline V gives CDR1 LNHNV, CDR2 YYDKDF (reference sequence). Trimming removed 1 base at V and 6 bases at J, with 19 bases between. The CDR3 region is CATSRAFGRGGGQPQHF. The CDR3 DNA is TGTGCCACCAGCAGAGCCTTCGGCAGGGGTGGGGGTCAGCCCCAGCATTTT. Using reference TRBV15 and TRBJ1-5 for the parts outside the CDR3, the full variable domain is DAMVIQNPRYQVTQFGKPVTLSCSQTLNHNVMYWYQQKSSQAPKLLFHYYDKDFNNEADTPDNFQSRRPNTSFCFLDIRSPGLGDTAMYLCATSRAFGRGGGQPQHFGDGTRLSIL.

V and J are TRBV19 and TRBJ1-2, with 8 bases matching TRBD1. Germline lookup yields CDR1 LNHDA and CDR2 SQIVND (reference sequence). This CDR3 has 16 amino acids. Trimming cost V 6 bases and J 2 bases; bases outside gene matches: 11. The CDR3 DNA follows: TGTGCCAGTAGGAAAACCGGGACAGGACTAAACTATGGCTACACCTTC. This codes for CASRKTGTGLNYGYTF.

The chain has TRBV6-5 and TRBJ1-2; the D gene is possibly TRBD1 (6 bases). The CDR3 covers 15 residues. Germline V lookup: CDR1 MNHEY, CDR2 SVGAGI. Trimming took 5 bases from V and 4 from J, leaving 17 bases between them. CDR3 nucleotide sequence: TGTGCCAGCAGTCCCGGGGGGGGGCTAGGCTATGGCTACACCTTC. Protein sequence: CASSPGGGLGYGYTF.

V is TRBV24-1 and J is TRBJ1-1; 7 bases agree with TRBD1. Trimming removed 9 bases from V and 1 base from J; junction bases left unmatched: 4. The CDR3 runs 13 residues. CDR1 and CDR2 (germline): KGHDR, SFDVKD. The CDR3 loop is CATSTGANTEAFF. CDR3 in DNA: TGTGCCACCTCAACAGGGGCGAACACTGAAGCTTTCTTT.

This clone appeared a single time. The sample contains more than one DNA sequence encoding this CDR3. The rearrangement joins TRBV5-1 to TRBJ1-5; D ambiguous. The CDR3 sequence is 15 residues long. Germline V CDR1 and CDR2: SGHRS, YFSETQ. V lost 0 bases and J lost 2, with 9 bases in between. The CDR3, as DNA: TGCGCCAGCAGCTTGGTCCCAGGCGGCAATCAGCCCCAGCATTTT. Translating it yields CASSLVPGGNQPQHF.

V and J are TRBV30 and TRBJ1-2, with TRBD1 matching over 7 bases. The junction had 6 bases not matched to a gene; V was cut back by 3 bases and J by 8 bases. Germline CDR1 GTSNPN, CDR2 SVGIG (reference sequence). The CDR3 sequence is 12 residues long. The CDR3 reads CAWRRGRGGYTF. The CDR3 coding sequence is TGTGCCTGGAGAAGGGGGCGGGGCGGCTACACCTTC.

The V gene is TRBV30, the J gene TRBJ1-4; no firm D call. The CDR3 consists of 12 residues. Germline V gene sequence: CDR1 GTSNPN, CDR2 SVGIG (reference sequence). The V and J ends lost 3 bases and 2 bases respectively, with 4 bases between them. The CDR3 loop reads CAWRSTNEKLFF. CDR3 coding DNA: TGTGCCTGGAGGAGTACTAATGAAAAACTGTTTTTT.

V is TRBV27 and J is TRBJ1-2; D ambiguous. Germline V gives CDR1 MNHEY, CDR2 SMNVEV (reference sequence). Trimming pared 10 bases from V and 0 bases from J, leaving 15 bases between. The CDR3 sequence is 14 residues long. Here the CDR3 reads CATARDTSNYGYTF. Here the CDR3 DNA reads TGTGCCACCGCCCGCGACACGTCTAACTATGGCTACACCTTC.

J is TRBJ2-7 and V is TRBV24-1; no clear D gene. V gave up 12 bases and J gave up 2 bases, with 7 bases separating them. Looked up from germline, CDR1 is KGHDR and CDR2 is SFDVKD. The CDR3 has 10 residues. CDR3 amino acids: CADGAYEQYF. DNA of the CDR3: TGTGCCGACGGAGCCTACGAGCAGTACTTC.